This TCR beta chain was profiled in a study of cytomegalovirus exposure and HLA in healthy donors (dated by TCRdb to the late 2010s). About the investigation overall: An earlier analysis of some 500 of the donors reported roughly 300 Gb of sequence data and roughly 110 million unique TCR beta sequences from about 200 million T cells. To study patterns of TCR occurrence, a later analysis re-analyzed previously published TCR beta repertoires from around 700 donors and added high-resolution HLA genotyping. About 310 gigabases of sequencing data and tens of millions of unique TCR sequences were included in an early release covering roughly 700 HLA-typed donors. High-throughput TCR immunosequencing, statistical association of individual TCRs with disease status, and machine learning were combined to predict cytomegalovirus infection status. Rather than drawing on any new phenotypic data, the later analysis identified candidate immune exposures from TCR beta sequences and the way those sequences occurred across donors. Using immunosequencing, the study profiled T cell repertoires from 550 to 750 subjects and related those repertoires to cytomegalovirus serostatus. Besides the first cohort of 500 to 700 subjects, a separate validation cohort made up of 120 different subjects was used. The study aimed to test whether signatures of past pathogen exposure could be identified by cataloging public T cell receptors. The number of donors typed differed by locus, with 629-630 for A, B, C, DRB1 and DQB1, roughly 550 for DQA1, 600 to 610 for DPA1, and around 450 for DPB1. Class I and class II HLA loci were covered by the typing at four-digit resolution. On average, 235,054 unique TCR beta nucleotide sequences were sequenced per donor among roughly 430 genotyped donors of the cohort, with roughly 18% of those sequences being non-productive. Genome-wide SNP genotypes for about 60% of the roughly 700 donors were used in a later genetic analysis, which treated that subset as a discovery cohort. Of the roughly 410 genotyped donors, over 80% were placed in the genetic ancestry cluster associated with self-reported Caucasian donors. Every repertoire in the discovery cohort had been generated on one and the same sequencing platform. An earlier analysis of 450 to 750 of the donors used high-throughput TCR beta sequencing to judge whether each TCR beta V gene segment behaved as functional or pseudogenic. Donor age, sex, ethnicity and CMV serostatus were collected together with the repertoire data. Roughly 5 DR-DQ haplotypes were treated as single units for association and clustering because of strong linkage in the cohort. Overall study results and their limits: Broadly in line with IMGT annotations, most TCR beta V segments showed up in productive rearrangements about 90% or about 30% of the time in an earlier analysis of several hundred of the donors. A later genetic analysis associated a missense DCLRE1C variant with V-gene and J-gene trimming of TCR beta chains, and an independent cohort replicated the association. The classifier was reported to diagnose cytomegalovirus status with high specificity and sensitivity in both the original cohort and the validation cohort. Only TCR beta chains were sequenced in this cohort, and the absence of alpha or paired-chain data limited detectable features. Most TCR sequences were seen in very few donors, while some public TCRs were found in many individuals. In a later genetic analysis, fewer N-insertions in productive TCRs were reported among donors in an Asian-associated ancestry cluster than the roughly 700-donor mean. The authors suggested that the approach could potentially be extended to other disease states and immunological phenotypes. HLA typing was unavailable for some donors at each locus, so association tests used only the typed subset. A later analysis reported that several top co-occurrence clusters appeared linked to parvovirus B19, influenza, CMV and Epstein-Barr virus. The earlier analysis of approximately 590 of the donors excluded 15 to 20 rarely observed V segments, including chromosome 9 orphons, because counts were too low. Because the 87-base-pair reads could not distinguish some IMGT-functional V segments, including TRBV6-2 and TRBV6-3, those segments were excluded. In a later analysis, HLA-associated TCR beta chains showed more clonal expansion and lower generation probabilities than non-associated chains that were equally common. A later analysis associated about 17,000 TCR beta sequences with specific HLA alleles at a false discovery rate of 0.05. The sequencing pipeline was judged likely to have produced a cluster of highly shared sequence variants as a technical artifact. When HLA alleles, especially DR and DQ, strongly co-occurred, TCR associations were difficult to assign to individual alleles. Sequencing depth was assumed to be roughly uniform across donors in the presence/absence analyses, though that assumption may not hold. A few of the identified cytomegalovirus-associated TCR beta chains were confirmed in vitro to be specific for cytomegalovirus antigens. In a later analysis, the rate of TCR association differed among HLA loci, with DRB1 alleles having the most associated TCRs and HLA-C alleles having the fewest. In the study, 150 to 200 TCR beta chains were listed as associated with cytomegalovirus. A later analysis found that most CMV-associated TCR beta chains appeared HLA-restricted, with HLA associations seemingly driven largely by CMV exposure. Linkage disequilibrium might explain the correlated functional status among segregating V segments, but an unknown experimental factor could not be excluded. CMV serostatus was the only immune exposure information available for the cohort. A further reported finding was that TCR beta sequences accurately predicted the HLA-A and HLA-B alleles for most subjects in the first cohort.

The cohort comprised 710 or so healthy bone marrow donors. At the time of sampling, every cohort member was nominally healthy, though immune exposures that went unrecorded were likely present. The donor was CMV seronegative and belonged to the group of over 300 seronegative cohort members. A peripheral blood sample was collected from each donor, and TCR beta sequencing was performed on peripheral blood mononuclear cells. Genomic DNA extraction from the blood cell samples was performed with the Qiagen DNeasy Blood Extraction Kit. About this clone itself: The antigen it recognizes is unknown.

Counted from cysteine to phenylalanine, this CDR3 has 14 amino acids. Of the read, only the CDR3 DNA is kept; its 42 bases are in frame from base 1. Germline trimming: 9 bases from V, 2 bases from J; junction bases outside gene matches: 7. CDR1 and CDR2 (ENHRY, SYGVKD) derive from the germline V gene. To prepare the library, the immunoSEQ multiplex PCR assay was applied. The multiplex PCR relied on a mix of 60 forward primers for TCR Vbeta segments and 13 reverse primers for TCR Jbeta segments. Amplification of the CDR3 region of rearranged TCR beta genes was performed with a multiplex PCR assay on genomic DNA. Amplified TCR beta libraries were sequenced as 87-base-pair reads on the Illumina HiSeq System. From the authors' description of their analysis: In a later analysis, 70 million to 95 million unique TCR beta chains were counted across the approximately 620 repertoires, and roughly 10 million of these chains were shared by at least two donors. Raw reads were error-corrected and collapsed into unique sequences with a nearest-neighbor algorithm that merged closely related sequences to remove PCR and sequencing errors. Alignment of CDR3 sequences to IMGT reference sequences was used to assign V, D and J gene segments. For a sequence to be retained, a match of at least six nucleotides was required to both a V gene segment and a J gene segment. Rearrangements were called productive when the CDR3 lacked stop codons and stayed in frame with V and J; all others were non-productive. CDR3 was defined according to IMGT convention as the region running from the second conserved V-encoded cysteine to the conserved J-encoded phenylalanine. The earlier analysis of roughly 590 of the donors excluded sequences that lacked an unambiguous match to a single V gene segment. An earlier analysis of roughly 590 of the donors called V segments functional above 56.7% productive rearrangements and segregating when the between-donor standard deviation exceeded 5%. A statistical classification framework was built to diagnose cytomegalovirus status from the catalog of TCR beta chain sequences. In a later analysis, V and J genes were assigned by comparing TCR nucleotide sequences against IMGT/GENE-DB human TR gene sequences. Using the TCRdist pipeline, a later analysis assigned CDR3 sequences along with most-parsimonious VDJ recombination scenarios. In a later analysis, each TCR beta chain was defined by its CDR3 amino acid sequence together with its V-gene family, and reads lacking a unique V-gene family were excluded. As a way to deal with suspected cross-contamination and a sequencing artifact, a later analysis dropped hundreds of nucleotide sequences that were highly shared and had low generation probability. In a later analysis, a clonal expansion index was calculated for each public chain from normalized within-repertoire ranks of inferred template counts. In a later analysis, generation probabilities were computed with a VDJ recombination model fitted to out-of-frame rearrangements, and the resulting probabilities were checked against IGoR. A later analysis scored TCR-TCR, TCR-HLA and TCR-CMV co-occurrence with hypergeometric tests, applying a repertoire-size bias correction to TCR pairs. In a later analysis, false discovery rates were estimated by permuting HLA or CMV assignments 20 times. In a later analysis, co-occurring TCRs were grouped using DBSCAN, and TCRdist sequence similarity was added for clustering within HLA-allele-positive subsets. For co-occurrence clustering, repertoires with fewer than 30,000 or more than 120,000 public chains were excluded, along with a handful of repertoires with anomalous nucleotide sharing. TCRdb took over this immuneACCESS table, retaining in-frame rearrangements with V and J assigned. Such tables are incomplete; in checked studies, under half of the missing clones stem from an unresolved V gene, and the remainder is unexplained. The V and J calls and clone size are taken from that table; D and trimming were inferred from the DNA. The sample table gives roughly 190,000 clones. The ten largest clonotypes hold almost 6.5% of the sample.

The material sequenced was PBMCs. The clonotype was recovered from a man aged 30 to 45 in good health and CMV-seronegative. The chain couples TRBV10-3 to TRBJ2-7; TRBD2 aligns with 10 central bases. The DNA reads TGTGCCATACGCGGGACTAGCGAAGCCTACGAGCAGTACTTC. It codes for CAIRGTSEAYEQYF.